Listed here is a single TCR beta chain. Its antigen remains unknown. This CDR3 is also generated by other DNA sequences in the sample. This sample was taken from a study of cytomegalovirus exposure and HLA in healthy donors. Study results and limitations: The only immune exposure information that was available was CMV serostatus. As a later analysis revealed, the rate of TCR association differed by HLA locus, with DRB1 most and HLA-C fewest.

PCR was performed using 60 Vbeta and 13 Jbeta primers. TCRdb keeps only in-frame clones here, not all; method: immunoSEQ multiplex PCR. This sample has about 270,000 clones, with approximately 90% found just once. Source material: PBMCs. This clonotype originated in a man between 35 and 55 years old in good health and CMV-seropositive.

CDR3 coding DNA: TGTGCCAGCAGTTTATGGGACAGGGCCAACTATGGCTACACCTTC. This sequence encodes CASSLWDRANYGYTF. The rearrangement uses TRBV28 and TRBJ1-2; 8 bases fit TRBD1. The V gene end was trimmed by 0 bases and the J gene end by 2 bases; junction bases not matched to a gene: 2. CDR1 is MDHEN, CDR2 SYDVKM, per germline. The CDR3 spans 15 residues.